The next 18 T cell receptor beta chains were all read from a single sample in a study of cytomegalovirus exposure and HLA in healthy donors. The PCR had 60 Vbeta and 13 Jbeta primers. The method was immunoSEQ multiplex PCR; TCRdb's version includes in-frame clones alone and lacks a portion of them. This sample has some 140,000 clones, with roughly 80% found just once. Sequences were obtained from PBMCs. Receptors originate from a woman aged 50 to 60 in good health and CMV-seropositive.

This chain joins TRBV19 and TRBJ1-5, with no clear D. Germline CDR1 LNHDA, CDR2 SQIVND (reference sequence). V lost 8 bases and J 6 bases, leaving 11 bases between the germline ends. This CDR3 has 12 residues. The CDR3 nucleotides are TGTGCCAGTTCAACTACTGGTCAGCCCCAGCATTTT. It yields the protein CASSTTGQPQHF.

The chain is built from TRBV6-6 and TRBJ2-7; D is unresolved. Germline V gene lookup returns CDR1 MNHNY and CDR2 SVGAGI (reference sequence). There are 11 residues in the CDR3. V was trimmed by 0 bases and J by 7 bases, leaving 4 bases between them. The DNA for the CDR3 is TGTGCCAGCAGTTACTCGCGGGAGCAGTACTTC. Its protein is CASSYSREQYF.

The chain links TRBV2 to TRBJ1-4; a weak D match, TRBD1 (6 bases). This CDR3 has 13 amino acids. V was cut by 6 bases and J by 4 bases, with 9 bases left in between. Germline V gene lookup returns CDR1 SNHLY and CDR2 FYNNEI. CDR3 nucleotide sequence: TGTGCCAGCAGAAGGGGACATAATGAAAAACTGTTTTTT. Encoded protein: CASRRGHNEKLFF.

This chain links TRBV4-3 with TRBJ2-1, with D possibly TRBD1 on 6 matching bases. V gave up 0 bases and J gave up 10 bases, with 16 bases separating them. Per germline, CDR1 LGHNA and CDR2 YSLEER. This CDR3 is 15 amino acids long. The CDR3 coding sequence is TGCGCCAGCAGCCAAGAAGCCCACAGGGTTCGGGAGCAGTTCTTC. Its protein product is CASSQEAHRVREQFF.

CDR3 residues: CASSPTTGEGNTIYF. Here the CDR3 DNA reads TGTGCCAGCAGCCCTACGACAGGGGAGGGAAACACCATATATTTT. The chain has TRBV9 and TRBJ1-3; 8 nucleotides match TRBD1. Trimming removed 4 bases from V and 4 bases from J; junction bases left unmatched: 7. CDR3 length: 15 amino acids. CDR1 is SGDLS, CDR2 YYNGEE, per germline.

This clone was seen a few times. This chain connects TRBV5-4 to TRBJ1-2, with a possible D match to TRBD1 (6 bases). Germline CDR1 SGHNT, CDR2 YYREEE (reference sequence). V lost 4 bases and J lost 8, with 18 bases in between. The CDR3 extends over 14 amino acids. CDR3 loop: CASSRPQGWGGYTF. CDR3 nucleotides: TGTGCCAGCAGCCGGCCACAGGGTTGGGGGGGCTACACCTTC.

This sequence joins TRBV4-2 and TRBJ1-2; 9 nucleotides align to TRBD1. Germline V gives CDR1 LGHNA, CDR2 YNFKEQ. V trimming: 5 bases; J trimming: 3 bases; junction bases outside the gene matches: 10. The CDR3 is 16 residues long. The CDR3 DNA follows: TGTGCCAGCAGCTTGCAGTCGGGACAGGGTTACTATGGCTACACCTTC. This gives the protein CASSLQSGQGYYGYTF.

This clone was observed a few times. The chain recombines TRBV5-5 with TRBJ2-7; 9 bases match TRBD2. Germline V CDR1 and CDR2: SGHKS, YYEKEE (reference sequence). With V trimmed by 3 bases and J by 2 bases, 9 bases remained unmatched. The CDR3 is 16 residues long. CDR3 protein: CASSSIEKRGAYEQYF. The CDR3 DNA reads TGTGCCAGCAGCTCCATCGAGAAGCGGGGGGCCTACGAGCAGTACTTC.

This clone was seen a handful of times. V and J are TRBV5-6 and TRBJ2-2; a possible D gene is TRBD2 (5 bases). The CDR3 runs to 13 residues. V lost 2 bases to trimming and J lost 5 bases, with 7 bases between them. CDR1 and CDR2 from the germline V gene are SGHDT and YYEEEE. In DNA form, the CDR3 reads TGTGCCAGCAGCTTACTAGGAACCGGGGAGCTGTTTTTT. This translates into CASSLLGTGELFF.

This chain links TRBV7-2 with TRBJ2-2; TRBD1 matches 8 bases. V gave up 4 bases and J gave up 5 bases; unmatched junction bases: 6. CDR1 and CDR2 from the germline V gene are SGHTA and FQGNSA. The CDR3 runs to 15 residues. In DNA, the CDR3 is TGTGCCAGCAGCTCCTCAGGGGGCCTAACCGGGGAGCTGTTTTTT. Translation gives CASSSSGGLTGELFF.

The V and J genes are TRBV4-1 and TRBJ1-6; D is perhaps TRBD1 (5 bases). CDR3 length equals 16 residues. Germline assignment: CDR1 MGHRA and CDR2 YSYEKL. Trimming cost V 4 bases and J 7 bases, with 17 bases left between them. The CDR3 region is CASSPTIGKGNSPLHF. The CDR3 DNA sequence: TGCGCCAGCAGCCCCACGATTGGTAAGGGGAATTCACCCCTCCACTTT.

The rearrangement joins TRBV6-1 to TRBJ2-2; D unclear. The ends were cut back, 8 bases at V and 16 bases at J, with 8 bases in the middle. The CDR3 length is 8 residues. Germline CDR1 MNHNS, CDR2 SASEGT. The CDR3: CASRLSFF. The CDR3 nucleotides are TGTGCCAGCCGGTTATCGTTTTTT.

V is TRBV28 and J is TRBJ2-2, with unresolved D. V dropped 6 bases and J dropped 5 bases, with 16 bases sitting between them. The CDR3 sequence is 15 residues long. Germline assignment: CDR1 MDHEN and CDR2 SYDVKM. In nucleotides, the CDR3 is TGTGCCAGCAGCCACAACGTGGGCCGGACCGGGGAGCTGTTTTTT. Its translation: CASSHNVGRTGELFF.

The chain carries TRBV12-5 and TRBJ1-1; possible D gene TRBD1, 6 bases. The V gene's germline CDR1 is LGHNT and CDR2 FRNRAP. V lost 5 bases and J 6 bases, leaving 16 bases between the germline ends. The CDR3 is 14 residues long. Written as DNA, the CDR3 is TGTGCTAGTGGTAGGGGGACATCCTGGTCTGAAGCTTTCTTT. It encodes CASGRGTSWSEAFF.

This clone was seen more than once but under ten times. The rearrangement joins TRBV9 to TRBJ2-2; D possibly corresponds to TRBD1 (6 bases). Germline V lookup: CDR1 SGDLS, CDR2 YYNGEE. CDR3 length equals 15 residues. Trimming left V 4 bases short and J 2 bases short, with 12 bases between. The CDR3 DNA sequence: TGTGCCAGCAGCTGGGGGACACGAAACACCGGGGAGCTGTTTTTT. Encoded protein: CASSWGTRNTGELFF.

The V and J genes are TRBV10-3 and TRBJ1-1; D gene uncertain. This CDR3 region has 14 residues. V was shortened by 3 bases and J by 2 bases, with 10 bases between the two germline ends. Germline V CDR1 and CDR2: ENHRY, SYGVKD. The DNA of the CDR3 is TGTGCCATCAGTGAATCACAGATAAACACTGAAGCTTTCTTT. Translation: CAISESQINTEAFF.

This chain joins TRBV28 and TRBJ2-1; D is possibly TRBD2 (5 bases). The CDR3 has 15 amino acids. Trimming left V 3 bases short and J 1 base short, with 10 bases between. Germline V gene data show CDR1 as MDHEN and CDR2 as SYDVKM. This CDR3 is CASSFAGSSYNEQFF. CDR3 coding DNA: TGTGCCAGCAGTTTTGCGGGTTCATCCTACAATGAGCAGTTCTTC.

J is TRBJ1-6 and V is TRBV6-5; D remains unclear. The CDR3 totals 16 residues. From germline, CDR1 is MNHEY and CDR2 SVGAGI. The V end was cut by 2 bases, the J end by 0 bases, with 8 bases between. The CDR3 bases are TGTGCCAGCAGTTACACACAAAGCTCCTATAATTCACCCCTCCACTTT. Translated: CASSYTQSSYNSPLHF.